A single sample is the source of the 30 T cell receptor beta chains below, sequenced in a study of beta chain features in type 1 diabetes (dated by TCRdb to between 2017 and 2018). Libraries were made using the immunoSEQ multiplex PCR assay. All of the isolated RNA was reverse transcribed with the High Capacity cDNA Reverse Transcription Kit, so expressed TCRB transcripts were sequenced. TCRdb mirrors the immuneACCESS table, restricted to in-frame sequences. Some clones are absent from its copies; in checked studies, under half trace to an unresolved V gene, and the reason for the others is unknown. For this sample the table gives 350,000 to 450,000 clones, of which about 15% were detected only once. The top ten clones comprise approximately 0.038% of the sample. Material for sequencing was naive CD4+ T cells from blood. The cell subset or site label here, explained by the study, means: true naive CD4+ T cells. These receptor sequences come from a man aged 25-45 years in good health.

The V gene is TRBV4-1, the J gene TRBJ2-1; the match to TRBD1 covers 7 bases. CDR3 length equals 16 residues. V trimming: 4 bases; J trimming: 2 bases; junction bases outside the gene matches: 8. Germline CDR1 MGHRA, CDR2 YSYEKL. For the CDR3, the DNA is TGCGCCAGCAGCCCCCCGACAGGGATGACCTACAATGAGCAGTTCTTC. Its translation is CASSPPTGMTYNEQFF.

Only a few counts were recorded for this clone. The chain is built from TRBV21-1 and TRBJ2-1; the table's D call TRBD2 went unverified against the DNA. TRBV21-1 is assigned pseudogene status. There are 20 residues in the CDR3. CDR3 nucleotide sequence: TGTGCCAACCCCAAATCCTGCTGTAGCGGGAGCAAAGGATCCTACAATGAGCAGTTCTTC. Protein sequence: CANPKSCCSGSKGSYNEQFF.

This chain connects TRBV2 to TRBJ2-5; D is perhaps TRBD2 (5 bases). Trimming took 7 bases from V and 5 from J, leaving 17 bases between them. Germline lookup yields CDR1 SNHLY and CDR2 FYNNEI. This CDR3 spans 14 amino acids. The CDR3 loop reads CASIRLAGGETQYF. CDR3 nucleotides: TGTGCCAGCATCCGCCTCGCGGGCGGGGAGACCCAGTACTTC.

The gene calls are TRBV30 and TRBJ2-2; 8 bases match TRBD2. Losses at the gene ends were 0 bases for V and 3 bases for J; bases not matched to a gene: 12. The CDR3 contains 18 residues. Germline lookup yields CDR1 GTSNPN and CDR2 SVGIG (reference sequence). CDR3 residues: CAWSVRTAGGYYTGELFF. In DNA, the CDR3 is TGTGCCTGGAGTGTAAGAACGGCGGGAGGTTATTACACCGGGGAGCTGTTTTTT.

This clone was counted only a few times. The chain carries TRBV5-4 and TRBJ1-2, with D unresolved. Trimming removed 2 bases at V and 8 bases at J, with 7 bases between. Germline V gives CDR1 SGHNT, CDR2 YYREEE (reference sequence). This CDR3 spans 11 amino acids. The chain's CDR3 is CASSFGEGYTF. CDR3 nucleotides: TGTGCCAGCAGCTTTGGGGAAGGCTACACCTTC.

This rearrangement joins TRBV2 to TRBJ2-1; 10 nucleotides align to TRBD2. After removal of 3 bases from V and 0 bases from J, the junction contained 14 bases not matched to a gene. From germline, CDR1 is SNHLY and CDR2 FYNNEI. The CDR3 is made up of 20 amino acids. CDR3 bases: TGTGCCAGCAGTGACTCCTCTGGACTAGCGGCATTCCGCTCCTACAATGAGCAGTTCTTC. It codes for CASSDSSGLAAFRSYNEQFF.

This clone occurred a few times. This chain links TRBV4-1 with TRBJ1-5; 7 bases line up with TRBD1. The J segment lost 7 bases and the V segment lost 4 bases, leaving 7 bases of the junction unmatched. The germline V gene has CDR1 MGHRA and CDR2 YSYEKL. The CDR3 consists of 14 residues. CDR3 sequence: CASSPDREGQPQHF. The CDR3 DNA reads as TGCGCCAGCAGCCCTGACAGGGAAGGCCAGCCCCAGCATTTT.

This chain links TRBV19 with TRBJ2-1; the D gene is possibly TRBD2 (5 bases). CDR1 and CDR2 from the germline V gene are LNHDA and SQIVND (reference sequence). Trimming left V 6 bases short and J 4 bases short, with 13 bases between. The CDR3 has 14 residues. As DNA, the CDR3 is TGTGCCAGTAGGGCCATGGGAGCGTACAATGAGCAGTTCTTC. Encoded protein: CASRAMGAYNEQFF.

The chain carries TRBV29-1 and TRBJ1-2, with 7 nucleotides matching TRBD1. Losses at the gene ends were 5 bases for V and 5 bases for J; bases not matched to a gene: 5. The CDR3 covers 12 residues. CDR1 and CDR2 (germline): SQVTM, ANQGSEA. The CDR3 here is CSVITGEYGYTF. Written as DNA, the CDR3 is TGCAGCGTTATCACAGGGGAGTATGGCTACACCTTC.

The gene calls are TRBV29-1 and TRBJ1-2; D may be TRBD1 (6 bases). The CDR3 is 18 residues long. Germline loops: CDR1 SQVTM, CDR2 ANQGSEA. V lost 2 bases to trimming and J lost 2 bases, with 24 bases between them. The CDR3 DNA sequence: TGCAGCGTTGAACTTACCTCCCTTAGACAGGCCCTAAACTATGGCTACACCTTC. Translating gives CSVELTSLRQALNYGYTF.

The chain carries TRBV4-1 and TRBJ2-5, with D possibly TRBD1 on 5 matching bases. V lost 4 bases to trimming and J lost 7 bases, with 22 bases between them. Germline CDR1 reads MGHRA; CDR2 reads YSYEKL. This CDR3 has 16 residues. This CDR3 is CASSPRQSQTLGTQYF. Here the CDR3 DNA reads TGCGCCAGCAGCCCCAGACAGTCCCAGACATTGGGGACCCAGTACTTC.

The chain recombines TRBV29-1 with TRBJ2-1; the D gene is possibly TRBD1 (5 bases). V was clipped by 2 bases and J by 5 bases, with 10 bases between them. The CDR3 is made up of 13 amino acids. The germline V gene has CDR1 SQVTM and CDR2 ANQGSEA. In DNA, the CDR3 is TGCAGCGTTGAAAGGGGCAGCAACAATGAGCAGTTCTTC. It is translated as CSVERGSNNEQFF.

The chain employs TRBV29-1 and TRBJ2-1, with a tentative D call TRBD1 (6 bases). Germline V lookup: CDR1 SQVTM, CDR2 ANQGSEA. This CDR3 has 13 amino acids. The ends were cut back, 6 bases at V and 4 bases at J, with 13 bases in the middle. The CDR3 region is CSVGQNMYNEQFF. The CDR3 DNA reads as TGCAGCGTAGGACAGAATATGTACAATGAGCAGTTCTTC.

The CDR3 DNA reads TGCGCCAGCAGCCAATCGTATCGATCTACCGGTTGGGAGCAGTTCTTC. Residues: CASSQSYRSTGWEQFF. V is TRBV4-1 and J is TRBJ2-1; D is ambiguous. Trimming shortened V by 2 bases and J by 10 bases, and 21 bases separated the two germline ends. Germline V gene lookup returns CDR1 MGHRA and CDR2 YSYEKL. The CDR3 length is 16 residues.

This clone was observed a few times. This chain's CDR3 is CASSSEGARWKTQYF. CDR3 in DNA: TGCGCCAGCAGCTCCGAGGGAGCTAGGTGGAAGACCCAGTACTTC. The chain employs TRBV5-1 and TRBJ2-5; TRBD2 is a possible D gene (5 bases). Germline values: CDR1 SGHRS, CDR2 YFSETQ. The CDR3 length is 15 residues. Trimming removed 3 bases from V and 6 bases from J, with 18 bases in between.

Comments on this clone: A junction end diverges from the germline sequence, so it may reflect a read error. Other DNA sequences within the sample encode an identical CDR3. The V gene is TRBV12-5, the J gene TRBJ2-1; D perhaps matches TRBD1 (6 bases). Germline CDR1 LGHNT, CDR2 FRNRAP. CDR3 length equals 13 residues. The CDR3 DNA sequence: TGTGCTAGTGGGCAGGGGACGTACAATGAGCAATTCTTC. As protein: CASGQGTYNEQFF.

This clone was found a few times. The chain links TRBV25-1 to TRBJ1-4, with D possibly matching TRBD1 (5 bases). V dropped 4 bases and J dropped 8 bases, with 8 bases sitting between them. The CDR3 runs 12 residues. Germline V gene lookup returns CDR1 MGHDK and CDR2 SYGVNS. CDR3 region: CASSGKGEKLFF. The CDR3 DNA reads TGTGCCAGCAGTGGAAAGGGGGAAAAACTGTTTTTT.

In its sample, this clone was seen a few times. The V gene is TRBV5-5, the J gene TRBJ2-7; 9 bases align to TRBD2. The CDR3 is made up of 15 amino acids. The trim removed 0 bases at V and 3 bases at J, leaving 4 bases unmatched. Germline CDR1 and CDR2: SGHKS and YYEKEE (reference sequence). CDR3 loop: CASSLGLADYYEQYV. DNA for the CDR3: TGTGCCAGCAGCTTGGGACTAGCGGATTACTACGAGCAGTACGTC.

This rearrangement joins TRBV4-3 to TRBJ2-3; 10 bases align to TRBD2. V was clipped by 0 bases and J by 5 bases; unmatched bases: 5. Germline CDR1 and CDR2: LGHNA and YSLEER. The CDR3 sequence is 16 residues long. CDR3 coding DNA: TGCGCCAGCAGCCAAGAAGGGGGACTAGCGCGAGATACGCAGTATTTT. Amino acid sequence: CASSQEGGLARDTQYF.

This clone was detected a few times. The chain joins TRBV13 to TRBJ2-5, with D uncertain. V was cut by 7 bases and J by 3 bases, with 12 bases left in between. The CDR3 is made up of 13 amino acids. CDR1 PRHDT and CDR2 FYEKMQ come from the germline V gene (reference sequence). CDR3 in DNA: TGTGCCAGCAAGCTCCTCCAGAAAGAGACCCAGTACTTC. It yields the protein CASKLLQKETQYF.

This clone was counted between two and nine times. The V and J genes are TRBV7-9 and TRBJ2-2; unclear D gene. This CDR3 is 12 amino acids long. Germline loops: CDR1 SEHNR, CDR2 FQNEAQ (reference sequence). Trimming removed 5 bases from V and 5 bases from J, with 6 bases in between. Here the CDR3 DNA reads TGTGCCAGCAGCCATATTACCGGGGAGCTGTTTTTT. It yields the protein CASSHITGELFF.

V and J are TRBV6-5 and TRBJ1-4; D not certain. V lost 0 bases and J 5 bases, leaving 10 bases between the germline ends. The CDR3 is 15 residues long. CDR1 and CDR2 (germline): MNHEY, SVGAGI. The CDR3 loop reads CASSYSGRGNEKLFF. The CDR3 DNA reads as TGTGCCAGCAGTTACTCTGGTAGAGGGAATGAAAAACTGTTTTTT.

The chain uses TRBV7-2 and TRBJ1-2; D remains unclear. The CDR3 consists of 11 residues. V lost 5 bases and J lost 8, with 9 bases in between. Germline V CDR1 and CDR2: SGHTA, FQGNSA. As DNA, the CDR3 is TGTGCCAGCAGCCGACCCGAGGGCTACACCTTC. Amino acids: CASSRPEGYTF.

This clone was seen more than once but under ten times. In DNA form, the CDR3 reads TGCAGCGCCGTCCAGCGAGAGACCCAGTACTTC. This gives the protein CSAVQRETQYF. V and J are TRBV29-1 and TRBJ2-5, with D hard to call. The CDR3 length is 11 residues. Per germline, CDR1 SQVTM and CDR2 ANQGSEA. V dropped 7 bases and J dropped 4 bases, with 10 bases sitting between them.

This clone was seen a handful of times. The junction and the germline gene differ at one end; a read error may be behind it. This rearrangement joins TRBV6-5 to TRBJ2-4; 11 nucleotides match TRBD2. CDR1 and CDR2 from the germline V gene are MNHEY and SVGAGI. This CDR3 contains 14 residues. CDR3 in DNA: TGTGCCAGCACCGAGGGACTAGCGGAAAACATTCAATACTTC. Its protein product is CASTEGLAENIQYF.

The genes are TRBV5-1 and TRBJ1-1; no clear D. Germline lookup yields CDR1 SGHRS and CDR2 YFSETQ. Trimming cost V 7 bases and J 5 bases, with 15 bases left between them. CDR3 size: 13 residues. The CDR3 protein is CASSIMDGTEAFF. The CDR3 nucleotides read TGCGCCAGCTCCATTATGGACGGGACTGAAGCTTTCTTT. Drawing the rest from reference TRBV5-1 and TRBJ1-1, the complete variable domain is KAGVTQTPRYLIKTRGQQVTLSCSPISGHRSVSWYQQTPGQGLQFLFEYFSETQRNKGNFPGRFSGRQFSNSRSEMNVSTLELGDSALYLCASSIMDGTEAFFGQGTRLTVV.

This clone was recorded a few times. The V call is TRBV4-1, the J call TRBJ2-5, with TRBD1 identical over 7 bases. This CDR3 is built from 15 residues. Germline values: CDR1 MGHRA, CDR2 YSYEKL. The trim removed 4 bases at V and 2 bases at J, leaving 7 bases unmatched. This chain's CDR3 is CASSLGQASQETQYF. In DNA form, the CDR3 reads TGCGCCAGCAGCCTAGGACAGGCCTCGCAAGAGACCCAGTACTTC.

V and J are TRBV9 and TRBJ2-3; D remains unclear. V lost 0 bases, J lost 6 bases, and 11 bases lay in between. Per germline, CDR1 SGDLS and CDR2 YYNGEE. The CDR3 is made up of 14 amino acids. CDR3 loop: CASSVGVSADTQYF. CDR3 coding DNA: TGTGCCAGCAGCGTAGGGGTATCGGCGGATACGCAGTATTTT.

This clone was recorded a few times. The V call is TRBV29-1, the J call TRBJ1-1, with D hard to call. Trimming pared 7 bases from V and 1 base from J, leaving 13 bases between. Germline CDR1 reads SQVTM; CDR2 reads ANQGSEA. The CDR3 has 13 residues. The CDR3 DNA reads as TGCAGCGCCGGACTGGGAAGGAACACTGAAGCTTTCTTT. Translation gives CSAGLGRNTEAFF.

This clone turned up a few times. The chain has TRBV14 and TRBJ2-1; no definite D call. The CDR3 extends over 12 amino acids. V lost 4 bases to trimming and J lost 11 bases, with 12 bases between them. The germline gives CDR1 SGHDN, CDR2 FVKESK. CDR3 in amino acids: CASSPSTMKQFF. The CDR3 coding sequence is TGTGCCAGCAGCCCCTCTACAATGAAGCAGTTCTTC.